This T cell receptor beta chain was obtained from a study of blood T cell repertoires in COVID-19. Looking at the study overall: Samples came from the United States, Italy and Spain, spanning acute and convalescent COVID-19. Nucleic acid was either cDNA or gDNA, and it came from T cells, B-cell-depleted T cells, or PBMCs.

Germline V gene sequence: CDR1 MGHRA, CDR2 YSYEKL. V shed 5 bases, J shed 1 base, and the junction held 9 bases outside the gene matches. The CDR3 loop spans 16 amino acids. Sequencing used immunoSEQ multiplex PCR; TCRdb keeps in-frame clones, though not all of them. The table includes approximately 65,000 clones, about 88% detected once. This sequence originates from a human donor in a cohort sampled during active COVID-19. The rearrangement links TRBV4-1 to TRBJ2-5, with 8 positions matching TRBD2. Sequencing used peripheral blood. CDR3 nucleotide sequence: TGCGCCAGCAGCAGAGGACTAGCCCAAATCCAAGAGACCCAGTACTTC. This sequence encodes CASSRGLAQIQETQYF.